Shown below are 14 T cell receptor beta chains from a single sample sequenced in a study of a mutant IDH1 vaccine in newly diagnosed glioma. Clones were read by immunoSEQ multiplex PCR, and TCRdb kept only the in-frame ones, dropping some. The data hold tens of thousands of clones, with 60% to 85% observed a single time. Time point denoted: baseline, week 1 (first vaccination visit). Treatment described: pre-vaccination baseline after standard-of-care therapy. The material sequenced was PBMCs, taken from a glioma patient treated with radiotherapy, temozolomide or both. The source of these receptors is a woman aged 40 to 55 with glioma.

The chain uses TRBV7-2 and TRBJ2-2; D is unresolved. Trimming cost V 5 bases and J 3 bases, with 10 bases left between them. This CDR3 contains 14 residues. Per the germline V gene, CDR1 is SGHTA and CDR2 is FQGNSA. This CDR3 is CASSPLRDTGELFF. The DNA for the CDR3 is TGTGCCAGCAGCCCCCTCAGAGACACCGGGGAGCTGTTTTTT.

The V and J genes are TRBV13 and TRBJ1-3; tentative D call: TRBD1 (5 bases). V lost 4 bases, J lost 0 bases, and 10 bases lay in between. Germline V gives CDR1 PRHDT, CDR2 FYEKMQ (reference sequence). The CDR3 totals 15 residues. The CDR3 loop reads CASSYGTASGNTIYF. The CDR3 DNA is TGTGCCAGCAGCTACGGGACTGCCTCTGGAAACACCATATATTTT.

In DNA form, the CDR3 reads TGTGCCAGCAGCCTGTGGCGAGGAGGGGGCTCCTACAATGAGCAGTTCTTC. Translating gives CASSLWRGGGSYNEQFF. The chain is built from TRBV7-6 and TRBJ2-1, with D possibly called TRBD1 or TRBD2 (6 bases each). Trimming removed 5 bases at V and 0 bases at J, with 17 bases between. CDR1 and CDR2 from the germline V gene are SGHVS and FNYEAQ. This CDR3 region has 17 residues.

The J gene is TRBJ2-1, the V gene TRBV10-3; 10 bases match TRBD1. The germline gives CDR1 ENHRY, CDR2 SYGVKD. The junction had 9 bases not matched to a gene; V was cut back by 10 bases and J by 6 bases. The CDR3 spans 14 residues. This CDR3 is CATYRDRGANEQFF. CDR3 bases: TGTGCCACATACCGGGACAGGGGCGCCAATGAGCAGTTCTTC.

V usage is TRBV14 and J usage is TRBJ2-3, with D possibly being TRBD2 (7 bases). V was clipped by 2 bases and J by 2 bases, with 11 bases between them. CDR1 is SGHDN, CDR2 FVKESK, per germline. The CDR3 covers 15 residues. As DNA, the CDR3 is TGTGCCAGCAGCCAAAGGGGGGGGCCCACAGATACGCAGTATTTT. Protein product: CASSQRGGPTDTQYF.

This rearrangement joins TRBV5-1 to TRBJ2-6; D not certain. Germline V gene lookup returns CDR1 SGHRS and CDR2 YFSETQ. CDR3 size: 16 residues. With 0 bases removed from V and 0 bases from J, the gap between germline ends came to 7 bases. The CDR3 loop reads CASSLAAVSGANVLTF. The CDR3 DNA follows: TGCGCCAGCAGCTTGGCGGCTGTCTCTGGGGCCAACGTCCTGACTTTC.

This clone showed up just a few times. The chain combines TRBV30 with TRBJ1-1, with D unresolved. The germline gives CDR1 GTSNPN, CDR2 SVGIG (reference sequence). V was trimmed by 2 bases and J by 6 bases, leaving 16 bases between them. The CDR3 loop spans 14 amino acids. The DNA of the CDR3 is TGTGCCTGGAGTTTTGGACGGCGGTCCCCTGAAGCTTTCTTT. Protein product: CAWSFGRRSPEAFF.

A single count supports this clone. This chain joins TRBV15 and TRBJ2-3, with D perhaps matching TRBD2 (6 bases). This CDR3 has 15 amino acids. The V end lost 0 bases, the J end lost 11 bases, and 18 bases lay between the germline ends. Germline V gene lookup returns CDR1 LNHNV and CDR2 YYDKDF (reference sequence). The CDR3 protein is CATSRDGTPAEEQYF. The CDR3 DNA sequence: TGTGCCACCAGCAGAGATGGGACTCCCGCCGAAGAGCAGTATTTT.

The J gene is TRBJ1-2, the V gene TRBV30; TRBD1 is a possible D gene (6 bases). The CDR3 consists of 13 residues. Germline V gene sequence: CDR1 GTSNPN, CDR2 SVGIG (reference sequence). Trimming pared 8 bases from V and 5 bases from J, leaving 18 bases between. CDR3 region: CAGSMGQGYGYTF. The CDR3 DNA sequence: TGTGCCGGTTCTATGGGGCAGGGGTATGGCTACACCTTC. The whole variable domain, filled in from reference TRBV30 and TRBJ1-2, reads SQTIHQWPATLVQPVGSPLSLECTVEGTSNPNLYWYRQAAGRGLQLLFYSVGIGQISSEVPQNLSASRPQDRQFILSSKKLLLSDSGFYLCAGSMGQGYGYTFGSGTRLTVV.

The V and J genes are TRBV6-1 and TRBJ2-5; perhaps TRBD1 as D (6 bases). Trimming stripped 7 bases from V and 1 base from J, with 13 bases between. The V gene's germline CDR1 is MNHNS and CDR2 SASEGT. CDR3 size: 14 residues. The CDR3 DNA reads TGTGCCAGCAATCCCCAGGGGATCCAAGAGACCCAGTACTTC. This sequence encodes CASNPQGIQETQYF.

The chain is built from TRBV5-6 and TRBJ2-7; the D gene is possibly TRBD1 (5 bases). The CDR3 length is 14 residues. The ends were cut back, 2 bases at V and 7 bases at J, with 16 bases in the middle. Germline V CDR1 and CDR2: SGHDT, YYEEEE. CDR3 residues: CASSLVRGHLEQYF. CDR3 bases: TGTGCCAGCAGCTTAGTAAGAGGACACCTGGAGCAGTACTTC.

In this sample, this clone turned up a few times. The chain joins TRBV29-1 to TRBJ1-1; no definite D call. CDR3 size: 12 residues. Germline V gene sequence: CDR1 SQVTM, CDR2 ANQGSEA. V was clipped by 6 bases and J by 5 bases, with 13 bases between them. DNA of the CDR3: TGCAGCGTAGTTACCGAGTATACTGAAGCTTTCTTT. Protein sequence: CSVVTEYTEAFF.

The rearrangement links TRBV7-6 to TRBJ2-3; a possible D gene is TRBD2 (6 bases). Germline V lookup: CDR1 SGHVS, CDR2 FNYEAQ. The CDR3 is 17 residues long. The germline V and J ends were trimmed by 2 bases and 4 bases, with 19 bases remaining between them. The CDR3 loop reads CASSLRGPKRASDTQYF. The CDR3 DNA sequence: TGTGCCAGCAGCTTACGAGGGCCAAAGCGGGCCTCAGATACGCAGTATTTT.

The J gene is TRBJ1-3, the V gene TRBV5-4; D is undetermined. V shed 4 bases and J shed 2 bases, with 7 bases lying between them. Germline V gene sequence: CDR1 SGHNT, CDR2 YYREEE (reference sequence). The CDR3 is made up of 13 amino acids. The CDR3 sequence is CASSDLTGNTIYF. Here the CDR3 DNA reads TGTGCCAGCAGCGACCTCACTGGAAACACCATATATTTT.